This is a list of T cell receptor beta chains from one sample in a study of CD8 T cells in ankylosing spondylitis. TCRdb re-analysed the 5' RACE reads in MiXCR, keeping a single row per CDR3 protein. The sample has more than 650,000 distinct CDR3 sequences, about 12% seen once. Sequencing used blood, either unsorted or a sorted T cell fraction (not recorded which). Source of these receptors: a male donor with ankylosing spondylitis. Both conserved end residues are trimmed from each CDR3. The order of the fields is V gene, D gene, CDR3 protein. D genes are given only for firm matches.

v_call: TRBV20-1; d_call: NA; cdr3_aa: SATGRGDEQY
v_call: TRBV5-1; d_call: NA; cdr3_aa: ASSLEGDPNTEAF
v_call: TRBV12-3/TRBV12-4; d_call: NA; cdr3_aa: ASSFLQANTEAF
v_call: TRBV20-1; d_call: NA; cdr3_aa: SWVGGPSYEQY
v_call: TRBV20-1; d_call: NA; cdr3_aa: SASRFLSGNTIY
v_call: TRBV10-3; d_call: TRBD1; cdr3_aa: AISARDRVYEQY
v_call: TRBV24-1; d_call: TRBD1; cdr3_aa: ATSDKLTGAFNTGELF
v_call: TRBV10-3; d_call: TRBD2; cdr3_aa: AISAGLAGGSYEQY
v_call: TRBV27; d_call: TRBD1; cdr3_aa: ASSLQQGRETQY
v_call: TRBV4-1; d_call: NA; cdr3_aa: ASGSGSKQY
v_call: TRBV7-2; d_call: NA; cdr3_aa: ASSLYEQPQH
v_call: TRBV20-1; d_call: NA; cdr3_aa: SAGFRIEQF
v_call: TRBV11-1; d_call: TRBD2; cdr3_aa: ASSLAPGLVGYEQF
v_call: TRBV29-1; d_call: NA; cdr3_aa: SVQRGHTEAF
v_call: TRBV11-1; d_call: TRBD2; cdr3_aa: ASSPRGAAGGSNNEQF
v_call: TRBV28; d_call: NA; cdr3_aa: ASSPLEPEAF
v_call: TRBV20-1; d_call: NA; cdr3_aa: SARTPGQLVGTQY
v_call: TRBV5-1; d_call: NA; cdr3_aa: ASSTGRSLNTEAF
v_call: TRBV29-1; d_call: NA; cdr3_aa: SAGRLPYNEQF
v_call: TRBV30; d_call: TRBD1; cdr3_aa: AWRTSGTGTYEQY
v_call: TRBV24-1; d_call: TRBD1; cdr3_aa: ATSAGQPQETQY
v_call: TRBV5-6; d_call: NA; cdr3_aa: ASSWGGAGSNQPQH
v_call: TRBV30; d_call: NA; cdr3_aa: AWSALRETQY
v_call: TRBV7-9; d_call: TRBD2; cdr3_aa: ASSLVLWLAGNEQF
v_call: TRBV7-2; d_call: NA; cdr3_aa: ASSLVALGAYEQY
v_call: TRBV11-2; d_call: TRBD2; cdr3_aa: ASSVTSGGLGEQY
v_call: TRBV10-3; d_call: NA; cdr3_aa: AIGRLSGANVLT
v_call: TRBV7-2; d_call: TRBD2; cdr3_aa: ASSFGGNQETQY
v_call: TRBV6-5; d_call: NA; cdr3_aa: ASSYGGRSGNTIY
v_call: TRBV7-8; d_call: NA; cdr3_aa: ASSLATYTDTQY
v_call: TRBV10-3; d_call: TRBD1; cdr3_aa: AISVVRGPYEQY
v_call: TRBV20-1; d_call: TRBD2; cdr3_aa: SARKTSGTPQETQY
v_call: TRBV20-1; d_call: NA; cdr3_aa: SAATLRDTQY
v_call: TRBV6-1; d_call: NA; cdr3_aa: ASSERERGELNKY
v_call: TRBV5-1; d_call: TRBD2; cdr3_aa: ASSLAGTSRVSEQY
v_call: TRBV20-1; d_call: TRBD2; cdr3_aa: SARTSRGGRFEQF
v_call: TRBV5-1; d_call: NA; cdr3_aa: ASSLARAGGNEQF
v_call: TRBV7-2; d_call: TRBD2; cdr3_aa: ASSFRGGQLYNEQF
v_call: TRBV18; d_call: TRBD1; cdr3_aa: ASSPDRADETQY
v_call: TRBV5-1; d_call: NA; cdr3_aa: ASSLGDRLNTEAF
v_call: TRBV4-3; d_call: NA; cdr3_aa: ASSSGYNEKLF
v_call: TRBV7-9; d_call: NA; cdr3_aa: ASSLAQGHGYT
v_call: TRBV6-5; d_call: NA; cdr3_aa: ASSYSGASGIDEQF
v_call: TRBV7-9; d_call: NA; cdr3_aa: ASSYLGSSYNEQF
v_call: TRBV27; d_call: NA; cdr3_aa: ASRNQGEGGNEQF
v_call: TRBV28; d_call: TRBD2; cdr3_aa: ASRIPGLAGGYEQF
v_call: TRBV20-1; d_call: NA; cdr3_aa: SARDPHRAHTEAF
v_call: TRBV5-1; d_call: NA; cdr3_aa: ASSLELRGSLGDTQY
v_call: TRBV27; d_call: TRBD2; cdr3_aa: ASSLRREAPYEQY
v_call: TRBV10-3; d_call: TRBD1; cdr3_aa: AISLTGYAETQY
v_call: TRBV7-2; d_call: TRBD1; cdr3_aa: ASSQNRGSNQPQH
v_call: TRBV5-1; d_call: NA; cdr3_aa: ASSLAGTNTGELF
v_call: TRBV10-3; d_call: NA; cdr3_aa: AISELAEQY
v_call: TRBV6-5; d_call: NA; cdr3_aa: ASSFQRGANVLT
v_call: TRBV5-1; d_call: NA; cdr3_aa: ASSSEDATNEKLF
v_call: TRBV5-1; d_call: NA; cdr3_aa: ASSLAGPNSNQPQH
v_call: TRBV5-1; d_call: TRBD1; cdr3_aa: ASSVTGQVSGANVLT
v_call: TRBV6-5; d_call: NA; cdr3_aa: ASSPGQGQY
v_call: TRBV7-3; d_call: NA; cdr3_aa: ASSLYLLTGRNSPLH
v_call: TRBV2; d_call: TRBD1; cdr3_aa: ARGTETYEQY